Shown below are 14 T cell receptor beta chains from a single sample sequenced in a study of blood T cell repertoires in COVID-19. The table came from immunoSEQ multiplex PCR; TCRdb's copy has only in-frame clones and leaves some out. The sample carries fewer than 70,000 clones, 88% recorded once. The sequencing sample was made of peripheral blood. All receptors come from a human donor in a cohort sampled during active COVID-19.

This chain connects TRBV28 to TRBJ1-2, with no clear D. V shed 5 bases and J shed 5 bases, with 6 bases lying between them. This CDR3 is 11 amino acids long. Germline V gene sequence: CDR1 MDHEN, CDR2 SYDVKM. CDR3 sequence (DNA): TGTGCCAGCAGTCGGGATTATGGCTACACCTTC. Its protein is CASSRDYGYTF.

This clone was seen a single time. CDR3 in DNA: TGTGCCATCAGTGATAGGGGGGGGGAAGCTTTCTTT. It codes for CAISDRGGEAFF. The chain uses TRBV10-3 and TRBJ1-1; possibly TRBD1 for D (6 bases). Per germline, CDR1 ENHRY and CDR2 SYGVKD. There are 12 residues in the CDR3. Trimming pared 3 bases from V and 8 bases from J, leaving 10 bases between.

The rearrangement joins TRBV4-1 to TRBJ2-4; D is possibly TRBD1 (6 bases). Trimming left V 4 bases short and J 0 bases short, with 16 bases between. The V gene's germline CDR1 is MGHRA and CDR2 YSYEKL. CDR3 length: 17 amino acids. CDR3 DNA: TGCGCCAGCAGCCCCATAGGACAGTCGCTAGCCAAAAACATTCAGTACTTC. Amino acids: CASSPIGQSLAKNIQYF.

CDR3 nucleotide sequence: TGTGCCGGGAGATTAGGGGATACGCAGTATTTT. It yields the protein CAGRLGDTQYF. The chain joins TRBV19 to TRBJ2-3; D possibly corresponds to TRBD2 (5 bases). Trimming left V 11 bases short and J 6 bases short, with 12 bases between. The germline CDR1 and CDR2 sequences are LNHDA and SQIVND (reference sequence). The CDR3 covers 11 residues.

The J gene is TRBJ2-3, the V gene TRBV30, with 7 bases identical to TRBD2. The germline gives CDR1 GTSNPN, CDR2 SVGIG (reference sequence). J was trimmed by 6 bases and V by 4 bases; bases with no gene match: 7. CDR3 length equals 13 residues. CDR3 loop: CAWTSGPPDTQYF. CDR3 nucleotides: TGTGCCTGGACTAGCGGACCCCCGGATACGCAGTATTTT.

V is TRBV5-1 and J is TRBJ1-6, with D unclear. There are 15 residues in the CDR3. Germline V gene sequence: CDR1 SGHRS, CDR2 YFSETQ. V shed 5 bases and J shed 3 bases, with 12 bases lying between them. CDR3: CASRKEDIYNSPLHF. Here the CDR3 DNA reads TGCGCCAGCAGAAAAGAGGATATCTATAATTCACCCCTCCACTTT.

The gene calls are TRBV4-1 and TRBJ1-1, with 10 bases that match TRBD1. In germline, CDR1 is MGHRA, CDR2 YSYEKL. CDR3 length equals 15 residues. J lost 4 bases, V lost 6 bases, and 8 bases had no gene match. The DNA for the CDR3 is TGCGCCAGCAGAGCGACAGGGGGCAAGGGCACTGAAGCTTTCTTT. Its protein product is CASRATGGKGTEAFF.

This chain joins TRBV5-1 and TRBJ2-2; the match to TRBD2 covers 7 bases. V dropped 0 bases and J dropped 1; count of bases not matched to a gene: 0. From germline, CDR1 is SGHRS and CDR2 YFSETQ. CDR3 length: 15 amino acids. The CDR3 region has the DNA TGCGCCAGCAGCTTGGGCGGGGGGAACACCGGGGAGCTGTTTTTT. Translated: CASSLGGGNTGELFF. The whole variable domain, remainder taken from reference TRBV5-1 and TRBJ2-2, is KAGVTQTPRYLIKTRGQQVTLSCSPISGHRSVSWYQQTPGQGLQFLFEYFSETQRNKGNFPGRFSGRQFSNSRSEMNVSTLELGDSALYLCASSLGGGNTGELFFGEGSRLTVL.

This clone was picked up a small number of times. The CDR3 region is CASSAGQTMNTEAFF. Written as DNA, the CDR3 is TGTGCCAGCAGCGCGGGACAGACCATGAACACTGAAGCTTTCTTT. The chain links TRBV7-9 to TRBJ1-1, with 7 bases that match TRBD1. From germline, CDR1 is SEHNR and CDR2 FQNEAQ (reference sequence). The length of the CDR3 is 15 residues. Losses at the gene ends were 5 bases for V and 0 bases for J; bases not matched to a gene: 6.

CDR3 sequence: CASSSRLAGGREQYF. Here the CDR3 DNA reads TGTGCCAGCAGTTCCCGACTAGCGGGAGGGCGGGAGCAGTACTTC. The V call is TRBV6-2 or TRBV6-3, the J call TRBJ2-7; TRBD2 matches 14 bases. The germline CDR1 and CDR2 sequences are MNHEY and SVGEGT. The CDR3 is made up of 15 amino acids. The V gene end was trimmed by 4 bases and the J gene end by 7 bases; junction bases not matched to a gene: 6.

The V and J genes are TRBV7-2 and TRBJ1-2, with TRBD1 identical over 10 bases. Germline loops: CDR1 SGHTA, CDR2 FQGNSA. J lost 4 bases, V lost 0 bases, and 5 bases had no gene match. The CDR3 is made up of 16 amino acids. The chain's CDR3 is CASSLARTGGLYGYTF. DNA of the CDR3: TGTGCCAGCAGCTTAGCTAGGACAGGGGGACTCTATGGCTACACCTTC.

In nucleotides, the CDR3 is TGTGCCAGCAGCTCTGGGGGACTTGGTCAGCCCCAGCATTTT. This encodes CASSSGGLGQPQHF. V usage is TRBV7-8 and J usage is TRBJ1-5; TRBD1 might be the D (5 bases). From germline, CDR1 is SGHVS and CDR2 FQNEAQ. CDR3 length: 14 residues. Trimming removed 4 bases at V and 6 bases at J, with 13 bases between.

This clone occurred a few times. V is TRBV7-9 and J is TRBJ1-2; possible D gene TRBD1, 5 bases. CDR3 length: 16 residues. The V gene's germline CDR1 is SEHNR and CDR2 FQNEAQ (reference sequence). The V gene lost 4 bases and the J gene lost 4 bases, with 19 bases spanning the gap. Written as DNA, the CDR3 is TGTGCCAGCAGCTCCCGCCGGGGGGATGGAGGCTATGGCTACACCTTC. This sequence encodes CASSSRRGDGGYGYTF.

The V gene is TRBV10-3, the J gene TRBJ1-6; the D is unclear. The germline V and J ends were trimmed by 0 bases and 0 bases, with 21 bases remaining between them. The CDR3 is 21 residues long. Germline CDR1 reads ENHRY; CDR2 reads SYGVKD. Here the CDR3 reads CAISESTGSGSQISYNSPLHF. The CDR3 DNA sequence: TGTGCCATCAGTGAGTCTACGGGGAGTGGCAGCCAAATCTCCTATAATTCACCCCTCCACTTT.